The 12 T cell receptor beta chains in this list originate from one sample, sequenced in a study of PD-L1 blockade in urothelial cancer. Time point here: peripheral blood 6 weeks after treatment start. Repertoires were generated with immunoSEQ multiplex PCR, while TCRdb's copy carries only in-frame clones and drops some. The sample lists around 50,000 clones, over 75% occurring once. This material consisted of PBMCs, taken around atezolizumab (anti-PD-L1) treatment. These receptors originate from a man aged 45-65 years with urothelial cancer.

This chain uses TRBV27 with TRBJ2-7, with D perhaps TRBD2 (7 bases). Per germline, CDR1 MNHEY and CDR2 SMNVEV (reference sequence). The CDR3 is made up of 20 amino acids. The V and J ends lost 2 bases and 3 bases respectively, with 29 bases between them. Written as DNA, the CDR3 is TGTGCCAGCAGTTTAAGGAATCGGGCGGGGGCCCAATTTATTGACTACGAGCAGTACTTC. This translates into CASSLRNRAGAQFIDYEQYF.

The chain joins TRBV5-6 to TRBJ1-2; D might be TRBD1 (5 bases). CDR1 SGHDT and CDR2 YYEEEE come from the germline V gene. The CDR3 covers 14 residues. V was cut by 7 bases and J by 2 bases, with 15 bases left in between. CDR3 in DNA: TGTGCCAGCGTGAATTCAGCAGGGAACTATGGCTACACCTTC. This encodes CASVNSAGNYGYTF.

The chain uses TRBV7-9 and TRBJ1-5; D possibly corresponds to TRBD1 (6 bases). From germline, CDR1 is SEHNR and CDR2 FQNEAQ (reference sequence). The CDR3 runs to 14 residues. Trimming removed 0 bases from V and 4 bases from J, with 7 bases in between. Here the CDR3 reads CASSLADSNQPQHF. CDR3 in DNA: TGTGCCAGCAGCTTAGCGGACAGTAATCAGCCCCAGCATTTT.

The count of this clone is one. The chain employs TRBV5-1 and TRBJ2-7; D is perhaps TRBD2 (5 bases). Germline V lookup: CDR1 SGHRS, CDR2 YFSETQ. Trimming pared 4 bases from V and 4 bases from J, leaving 18 bases between. CDR3 length: 15 residues. The CDR3 nucleotides read TGCGCCAGCAGCCGGGAAGGGCAATTCAATTACGAGCAGTACTTC. As protein: CASSREGQFNYEQYF.

The sample holds a few counts of this clone. The chain carries TRBV6-5 and TRBJ2-7; 7 bases fit TRBD2. The CDR3 contains 14 residues. V was pared by 2 bases and J by 6 bases, with 7 bases of the junction left unmatched. Germline CDR1 is MNHEY and CDR2 is SVGAGI. CDR3 in amino acids: CASSYRGLRGEQYF. CDR3 nucleotide sequence: TGTGCCAGCAGTTACAGGGGACTACGGGGCGAGCAGTACTTC.

The chain employs TRBV7-2 and TRBJ1-2; 8 nucleotides line up with TRBD1. J was trimmed by 6 bases and V by 3 bases; bases with no gene match: 3. Germline CDR1 SGHTA, CDR2 FQGNSA. This CDR3 spans 13 amino acids. The DNA of the CDR3 is TGTGCCAGCAGCTTCCGGGACAGGAATGGCTACACCTTC. Residues: CASSFRDRNGYTF.

This clone was seen a single time. CDR3 in amino acids: CASSTKTSGRPTYNEQFF. Written as DNA, the CDR3 is TGTGCCAGTAGTACGAAGACTAGCGGGAGACCTACCTACAATGAGCAGTTCTTC. This chain joins TRBV19 and TRBJ2-1; 12 bases match TRBD2. This CDR3 contains 18 residues. V dropped 4 bases and J dropped 2; count of bases not matched to a gene: 9. Germline V CDR1 and CDR2: LNHDA, SQIVND (reference sequence).

J is TRBJ2-1 and V is TRBV7-9; 10 positions agree with TRBD1. CDR1 and CDR2 (germline): SEHNR, FQNEAQ (reference sequence). CDR3 length: 17 amino acids. The ends lost 4 bases at V and 5 bases at J; junction bases unmatched: 11. CDR3 amino acids: CASSSGLRDRGDNEQFF. The CDR3 coding sequence is TGTGCCAGCAGCTCCGGTTTGAGGGACAGGGGCGACAATGAGCAGTTCTTC.

V usage is TRBV13 and J usage is TRBJ2-7; possibly TRBD2 for D (7 bases). The CDR3 has 16 residues. Germline CDR1 and CDR2: PRHDT and FYEKMQ (reference sequence). V lost 0 bases and J lost 2, with 14 bases in between. Here the CDR3 reads CASSLGGGGITYEQYF. The CDR3 region has the DNA TGTGCCAGCAGCTTAGGGGGAGGGGGGATCACCTACGAGCAGTACTTC.

The V gene is TRBV5-1, the J gene TRBJ2-4, with D tentatively TRBD2 (5 bases). V lost 4 bases to trimming and J lost 8 bases, with 10 bases between them. Per the germline V gene, CDR1 is SGHRS and CDR2 is YFSETQ. The CDR3 totals 12 residues. Written as DNA, the CDR3 is TGCGCCAGCAGCCCGGGGAGTGACATTCAGTACTTC. Amino acid sequence: CASSPGSDIQYF.

This clone appeared once. This chain links TRBV9 with TRBJ2-7; TRBD2 matches 11 bases. Germline V CDR1 and CDR2: SGDLS, YYNGEE. V shed 0 bases, J shed 2 bases, and the junction held 7 bases outside the gene matches. This CDR3 has 17 residues. The CDR3 region is CASSVEGLAEAAYEQYF. CDR3 nucleotides: TGTGCCAGCAGCGTAGAGGGACTAGCGGAGGCTGCCTACGAGCAGTACTTC.

The CDR3 DNA is TGTGCCTGGAGTGGATTGACAGGGGGCGGTTACGAGCAGTACTTC. Protein product: CAWSGLTGGGYEQYF. The J gene is TRBJ2-7, the V gene TRBV30; 10 bases match TRBD1. Germline V gene data show CDR1 as GTSNPN and CDR2 as SVGIG (reference sequence). The V segment lost 1 base and the J segment 4 bases; nucleotides outside the gene matches: 7. The CDR3 extends over 15 amino acids.